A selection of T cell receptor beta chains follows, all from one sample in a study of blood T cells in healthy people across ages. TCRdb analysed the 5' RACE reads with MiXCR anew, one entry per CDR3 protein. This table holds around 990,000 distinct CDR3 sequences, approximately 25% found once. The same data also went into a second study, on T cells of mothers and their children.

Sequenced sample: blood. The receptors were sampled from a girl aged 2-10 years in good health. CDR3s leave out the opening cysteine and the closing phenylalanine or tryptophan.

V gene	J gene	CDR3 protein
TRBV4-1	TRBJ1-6	ASSQTPGSSYNSPLH
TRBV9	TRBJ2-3	ASSKVGTDTQY
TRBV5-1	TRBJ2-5	ASSSPGQGTETQY
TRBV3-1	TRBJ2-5	ASSPPLVETQY
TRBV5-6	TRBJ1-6	ASSFLQGPNSPLH
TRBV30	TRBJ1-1	ALVRGGSMNTEAF
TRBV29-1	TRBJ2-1	SGHLDPTNEQF
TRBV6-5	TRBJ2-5	ASSYSYLAGKQETQY
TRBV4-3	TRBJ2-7	ASSQRAGSYEQY
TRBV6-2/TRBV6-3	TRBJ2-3	ASARGADTQY
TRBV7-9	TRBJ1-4	ASSLLPEGEKLF
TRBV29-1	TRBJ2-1	SVEETGTPGGEQF
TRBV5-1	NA	ASSLARTGGLEQF
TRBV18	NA	ASSPQGDLNYEQY
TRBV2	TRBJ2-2	ATRDDTGELF
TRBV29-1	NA	SVFRGRNEQF
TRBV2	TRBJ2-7	ASFSGKADEQY
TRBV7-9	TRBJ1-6	ASSSPGPPLH